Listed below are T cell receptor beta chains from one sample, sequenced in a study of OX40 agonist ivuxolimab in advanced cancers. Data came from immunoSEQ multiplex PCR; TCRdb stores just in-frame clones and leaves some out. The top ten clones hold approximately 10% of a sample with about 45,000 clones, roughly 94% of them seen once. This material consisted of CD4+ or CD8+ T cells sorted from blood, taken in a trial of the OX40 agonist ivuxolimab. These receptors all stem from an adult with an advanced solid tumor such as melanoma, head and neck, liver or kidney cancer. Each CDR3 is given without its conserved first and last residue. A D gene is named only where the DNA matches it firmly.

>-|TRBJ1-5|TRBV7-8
ASSLGQGNQPQH
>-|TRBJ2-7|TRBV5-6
ASSWVASSYEQY
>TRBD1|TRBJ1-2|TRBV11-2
ASSSRQGLGDGYT
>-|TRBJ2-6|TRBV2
ASSAYHTSVSSGANVLT
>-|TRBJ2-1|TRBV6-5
ASRTQQENNEQF
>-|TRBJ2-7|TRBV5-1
ASSLESAYEQY
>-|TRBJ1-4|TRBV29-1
STSGEGEKLF
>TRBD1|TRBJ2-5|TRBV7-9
ASSLDSTGSETQY
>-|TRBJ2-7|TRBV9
ASSVVLDGEQY
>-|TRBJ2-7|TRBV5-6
ASSTGAEQY
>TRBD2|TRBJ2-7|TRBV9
ASSLGTSVGEQY
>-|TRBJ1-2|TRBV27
ATSGTLVGYT
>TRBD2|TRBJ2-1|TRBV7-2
ASSPQDPLAENNEQF
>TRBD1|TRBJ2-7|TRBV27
ASRARGTGGFYEQY
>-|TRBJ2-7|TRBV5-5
ASRMDSPTSYEQY
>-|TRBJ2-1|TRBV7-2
ASSLAVGGSSYNEQF
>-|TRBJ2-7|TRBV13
ASSFGGEYEQY
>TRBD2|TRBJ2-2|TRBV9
ASSPRTSVNTGELF
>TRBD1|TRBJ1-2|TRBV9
ASSPGTGVYGYT
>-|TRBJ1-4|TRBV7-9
ASSPGLFGEKLF